A selection of T cell receptor beta chains follows, all from one sample in a study of T cell responses to AZD1222 COVID-19 vaccine. Assay used: immunoSEQ multiplex PCR; TCRdb lists only in-frame clones, some missing. The table shows about 94,000 clones, with around nine tenths occurring only once. The source material was peripheral blood, sampled on day 0 of AZD1222 vaccination. Receptor source: an adult in good health. The CDR3 runs from the conserved cysteine through the conserved F or W.

v_call: TRBV29-1; j_call: TRBJ2-1; cdr3_aa: CSVDSGGAFNEQFF
v_call: TRBV5-1; j_call: TRBJ2-1; cdr3_aa: CASSLPIGVGFRDNEQFF
v_call: TRBV2; j_call: TRBJ2-2; cdr3_aa: CASRGLAGGVGELFF
v_call: TRBV19; j_call: TRBJ2-1; cdr3_aa: CASSMLAGGGNEQFF
v_call: TRBV9; j_call: TRBJ2-2; cdr3_aa: CASSVLGTPKNTGELFF
v_call: TRBV6-5; j_call: TRBJ1-1; cdr3_aa: CASSQTLNTEAFF
v_call: TRBV3-1/TRBV3-2; j_call: TRBJ1-3; cdr3_aa: CASSRGEGDTIYF
v_call: TRBV9; j_call: TRBJ2-3; cdr3_aa: CASSYTSDTQYF
v_call: TRBV7-2; j_call: TRBJ2-7; cdr3_aa: CASSPLSSYEQYF
v_call: TRBV6-2/TRBV6-3; j_call: TRBJ2-7; cdr3_aa: CASSPSDSPIRYEQYF
v_call: TRBV5-6; j_call: TRBJ2-1; cdr3_aa: CASSLDSDRVNEQFF
v_call: TRBV6-1; j_call: TRBJ2-1; cdr3_aa: CASSEELAGGNEQFF
v_call: TRBV6-5; j_call: TRBJ1-5; cdr3_aa: CASSRGGKGQPQHF
v_call: TRBV6-5; j_call: TRBJ2-3; cdr3_aa: CASTWTTQTTDTQYF
v_call: TRBV5-1; j_call: TRBJ1-2; cdr3_aa: CASGQDFNYGYTF
v_call: TRBV18; j_call: TRBJ2-3; cdr3_aa: CASSLHPGSTDTQYF
v_call: TRBV3-1/TRBV3-2; j_call: TRBJ2-5; cdr3_aa: CASRGIGETQYF
v_call: TRBV30; j_call: TRBJ1-2; cdr3_aa: CAWSVRGRPRYTF
v_call: TRBV28; j_call: TRBJ2-7; cdr3_aa: CASSLFGQGHSYEQYF
v_call: TRBV19; j_call: TRBJ1-1; cdr3_aa: CASSLIAGANTEAFF
v_call: TRBV9; j_call: TRBJ1-1; cdr3_aa: CASSVGAMNTEAFF
v_call: TRBV6-2/TRBV6-3; j_call: TRBJ1-4; cdr3_aa: CASSYSSGTVPEKLFF
v_call: TRBV21-1; j_call: TRBJ1-5; cdr3_aa: CASSKAGLGQPQHF
v_call: TRBV21-1; j_call: TRBJ2-7; cdr3_aa: CASSKADSGGVYEQYF
v_call: TRBV7-9; j_call: TRBJ1-2; cdr3_aa: CASSLEQGPRYTF
v_call: TRBV10-3; j_call: TRBJ1-1; cdr3_aa: CAISEERGGNTEAFF
v_call: TRBV18; j_call: TRBJ1-4; cdr3_aa: CASSPGADDEKLFF
v_call: TRBV29-1; j_call: TRBJ1-3; cdr3_aa: CSVGGTSGNTIYF
v_call: TRBV5-4; j_call: TRBJ2-1; cdr3_aa: CASSLGAGGGEQFF
v_call: TRBV10-1; j_call: TRBJ1-6; cdr3_aa: CASRRKTGSNSPLHF
v_call: TRBV30; j_call: TRBJ1-3; cdr3_aa: CAWSRGPGNTIYF
v_call: TRBV11-2; j_call: TRBJ1-4; cdr3_aa: CASSFRATNEKLFF
v_call: TRBV3-1/TRBV3-2; j_call: TRBJ2-3; cdr3_aa: CASSEGTDTQYF
v_call: TRBV10-2; j_call: TRBJ1-3; cdr3_aa: CASSEQGGNTIYF
v_call: TRBV19; j_call: TRBJ1-5; cdr3_aa: CASSLLGNQPQHF
v_call: TRBV15; j_call: TRBJ2-5; cdr3_aa: CATSRDRTQETQYF
v_call: TRBV5-1; j_call: TRBJ1-2; cdr3_aa: CASSLSPGKDYGYTF
v_call: TRBV9; j_call: TRBJ1-2; cdr3_aa: CASSPLWGKDGYTF
v_call: TRBV5-1; j_call: TRBJ2-3; cdr3_aa: CASSRGRRPASTDTQYF
v_call: TRBV9; j_call: TRBJ1-1; cdr3_aa: CASSEGMNTEAFF
v_call: TRBV7-2; j_call: TRBJ2-7; cdr3_aa: CASSTSHLGVREQYF
v_call: TRBV28; j_call: TRBJ1-3; cdr3_aa: CASSPAGGVSGNTIYF
v_call: TRBV28; j_call: TRBJ2-3; cdr3_aa: CASSLRFSTDTQYF
v_call: TRBV6-2/TRBV6-3; j_call: TRBJ1-1; cdr3_aa: CASSPALNTEAFF
v_call: TRBV3-1/TRBV3-2; j_call: TRBJ1-2; cdr3_aa: CASSLTNYGYTF
v_call: TRBV6-5; j_call: TRBJ1-6; cdr3_aa: CASGTANSPLHF
v_call: TRBV5-1; j_call: TRBJ2-7; cdr3_aa: CASSVRFGTNYEQYF